The 6 T cell receptor beta chains listed next were all sequenced from one sample in a study of cytomegalovirus exposure and HLA in healthy donors. Primers included in the PCR were 60 Vbeta and 13 Jbeta primers. The table came from immunoSEQ multiplex PCR; TCRdb's copy has only in-frame clones and leaves some out. The sample includes some 120,000 clones, roughly 79% of them seen just once. Sequenced material: PBMCs. The receptors derive from a woman aged 40 to 50 in good health and CMV-seronegative.

V gene TRBV6-6 combines with J gene TRBJ1-5; D not certain. Germline V gene sequence: CDR1 MNHNY, CDR2 SVGAGI (reference sequence). Trimming left V 0 bases short and J 4 bases short, with 7 bases between. This CDR3 is 14 amino acids long. CDR3 DNA: TGTGCCAGCAGTTACTCGGGCAGAAATCAGCCCCAGCATTTT. Protein product: CASSYSGRNQPQHF.

The chain is built from TRBV5-1 and TRBJ2-7, with TRBD1 matching over 11 bases. The CDR3 has 17 amino acids. J lost 2 bases, V lost 0 bases, and 7 bases had no gene match. Germline lookup yields CDR1 SGHRS and CDR2 YFSETQ. CDR3 sequence (DNA): TGCGCCAGCAGCTTGGTTCCCCCGGGACAGGGGGCCTACGAGCAGTACTTC. It specifies CASSLVPPGQGAYEQYF.

V gene TRBV7-7 combines with J gene TRBJ1-3; D is uncertain. The CDR3 has 11 amino acids. CDR1 SSHAT and CDR2 FNYEAQ come from the germline V gene (reference sequence). Trimming removed 5 bases at V and 4 bases at J, with 3 bases between. The CDR3 spells CASSIGNTIYF. The CDR3 DNA reads TGTGCCAGCAGCATAGGAAACACCATATATTTT.

The rearrangement links TRBV18 to TRBJ2-3; 11 nucleotides match TRBD1. Germline V gene sequence: CDR1 KGHSH, CDR2 LQKENI. V shed 8 bases and J 2 bases; nucleotides not matched to a gene: 6. This CDR3 spans 15 amino acids. The CDR3 region has the DNA TGTGCCAGCAAGAGGACAGGGGGCTTCACAGATACGCAGTATTTT. Its translation is CASKRTGGFTDTQYF.

This clone was detected a few times. The gene calls are TRBV12-5 and TRBJ1-1; 9 positions match TRBD1. The V segment lost 2 bases and the J segment 6 bases; nucleotides outside the gene matches: 13. Germline V gene sequence: CDR1 LGHNT, CDR2 FRNRAP. CDR3 length: 17 residues. In DNA, the CDR3 is TGTGCTAGTGGTTTGTCAACAGGGGGCCGGGCAAGGGCTGAAGCTTTCTTT. Translating it yields CASGLSTGGRARAEAFF.

This chain connects TRBV4-3 to TRBJ2-1, with TRBD2 identical over 10 bases. J gave up 5 bases and V 0 bases, and 10 bases lay outside the gene matches. Germline V lookup: CDR1 LGHNA, CDR2 YSLEER. The CDR3 consists of 18 residues. The DNA for the CDR3 is TGCGCCAGCAGCCAAGAAATGGTACTAGCGGGGCAAGACAATGAGCAGTTCTTC. It translates to CASSQEMVLAGQDNEQFF.